This TCR beta chain was documented in a study of OX40 agonist ivuxolimab in advanced cancers. About the study: Ivuxolimab, an antibody that agonizes OX40 (CD134), was administered to the patients. Partial response was recorded in three patients: one hepatocellular carcinoma and two cutaneous melanoma cases. Overall study findings and caveats: Low normalized T-cell clonal expansion was also seen in some nonresponders. Both blood CD4+ and CD8+ T cells showed clonal growth by week 6 at 0.1 to 3.0 mg/kg.

J gave up 8 bases and V 6 bases, and 5 bases lay outside the gene matches. CDR1 SGHDT and CDR2 YYEEEE come from the germline V gene. The CDR3 loop spans 12 amino acids. As to this clone: Its antigen is still unknown.

Produced via immunoSEQ multiplex PCR; TCRdb's table is partial and in-frame only. Among about 94,000 clones listed, roughly 84% were seen once. This sample comprised CD4+ or CD8+ T cells sorted from blood, obtained in a trial of the OX40 agonist ivuxolimab. J is TRBJ2-4 and V is TRBV5-6, with 7 positions matching TRBD1. The TCR originated in an adult with an advanced solid tumor such as melanoma, head and neck, liver or kidney cancer. The CDR3 nucleotides are TGTGCCAGCACCAAAACAGGGGACATTCAGTACTTC. The encoded protein is CASTKTGDIQYF. Combining the CDR3 with reference TRBV5-6 and TRBJ2-4 gives the whole variable domain DAGVTQSPTHLIKTRGQQVTLRCSPKSGHDTVSWYQQALGQGPQFIFQYYEEEERQRGNFPDRFSGHQFPNYSSELNVNALLLGDSALYLCASTKTGDIQYFGAGTRLSVL.